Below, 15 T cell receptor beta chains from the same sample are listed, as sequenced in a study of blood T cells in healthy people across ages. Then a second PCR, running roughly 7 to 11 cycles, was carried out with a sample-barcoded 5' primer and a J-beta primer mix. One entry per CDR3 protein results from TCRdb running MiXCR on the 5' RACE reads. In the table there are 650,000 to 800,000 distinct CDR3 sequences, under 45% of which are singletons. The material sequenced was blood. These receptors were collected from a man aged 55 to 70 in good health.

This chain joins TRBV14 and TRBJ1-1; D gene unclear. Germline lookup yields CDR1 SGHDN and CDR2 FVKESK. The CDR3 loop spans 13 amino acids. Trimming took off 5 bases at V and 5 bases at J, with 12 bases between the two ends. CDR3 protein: CASSSLGRTEAFF. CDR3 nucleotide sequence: TGTGCCAGCAGCAGTCTAGGGAGGACTGAAGCTTTCTTT.

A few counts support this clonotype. Written as DNA, the CDR3 is TGCGCCAGCAGCCAATTGACAGGGGGAGGCTATGGCTACACCTTC. Amino acid sequence: CASSQLTGGGYGYTF. The chain carries TRBV5-1 and TRBJ1-2, with 9 bases lining up with TRBD1. Germline V gene sequence: CDR1 SGHRS, CDR2 YFSETQ. V lost 4 bases and J lost 4; bases outside the gene matches: 8. The CDR3 covers 15 residues.

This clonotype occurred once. This CDR3 reads CASSFDRANEQYF. The CDR3 DNA reads as TGTGCCAGCAGTTTCGACAGGGCAAATGAGCAGTACTTC. The V and J genes are TRBV12-3 or TRBV12-4 and TRBJ2-7; 7 nucleotides line up with TRBD1. This CDR3 is 13 amino acids long. V dropped 3 bases and J dropped 7; count of bases not matched to a gene: 6.

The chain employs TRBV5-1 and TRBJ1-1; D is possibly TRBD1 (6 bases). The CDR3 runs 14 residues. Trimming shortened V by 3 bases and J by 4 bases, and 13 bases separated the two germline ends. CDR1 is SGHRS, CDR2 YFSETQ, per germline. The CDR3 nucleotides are TGCGCCAGCAGCTCGGGGGCGGTGGGCACTGAAGCTTTCTTT. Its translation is CASSSGAVGTEAFF.

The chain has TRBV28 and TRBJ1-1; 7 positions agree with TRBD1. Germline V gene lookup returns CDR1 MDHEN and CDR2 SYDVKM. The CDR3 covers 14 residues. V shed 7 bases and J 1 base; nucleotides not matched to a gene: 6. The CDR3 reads CASNVRQGNTEAFF. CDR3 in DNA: TGTGCCAGCAACGTAAGACAGGGGAACACTGAAGCTTTCTTT.

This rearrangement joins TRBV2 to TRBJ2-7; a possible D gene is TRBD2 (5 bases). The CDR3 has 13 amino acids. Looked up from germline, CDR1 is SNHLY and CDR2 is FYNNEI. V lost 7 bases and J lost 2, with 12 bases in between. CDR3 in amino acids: CASNEEVTYEQYF. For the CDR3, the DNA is TGTGCCAGCAATGAGGAGGTGACCTACGAGCAGTACTTC.

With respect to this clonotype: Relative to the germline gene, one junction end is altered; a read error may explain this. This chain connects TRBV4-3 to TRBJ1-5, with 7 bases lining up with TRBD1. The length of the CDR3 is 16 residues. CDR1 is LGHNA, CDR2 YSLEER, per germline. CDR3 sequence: CASSRDGTVNNRPQHF. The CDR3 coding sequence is TGCGCCAGCAGCCGAGACGGGACAGTGAACAATCGGCCCCAGCATTTT.

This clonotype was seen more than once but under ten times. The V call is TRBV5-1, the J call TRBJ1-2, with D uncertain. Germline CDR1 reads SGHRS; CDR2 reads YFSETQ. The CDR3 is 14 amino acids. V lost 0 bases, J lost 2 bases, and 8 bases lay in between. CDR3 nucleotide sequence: TGCGCCAGCAGCTTGGAAGGGAGGAACTATGGCTACACCTTC. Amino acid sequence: CASSLEGRNYGYTF.

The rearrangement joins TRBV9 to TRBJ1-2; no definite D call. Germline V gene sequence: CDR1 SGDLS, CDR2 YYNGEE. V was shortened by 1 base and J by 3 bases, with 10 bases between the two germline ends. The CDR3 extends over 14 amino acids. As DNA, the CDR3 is TGTGCCAGCAGCGTAACGGGAGGGTACTATGGCTACACCTTC. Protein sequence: CASSVTGGYYGYTF.

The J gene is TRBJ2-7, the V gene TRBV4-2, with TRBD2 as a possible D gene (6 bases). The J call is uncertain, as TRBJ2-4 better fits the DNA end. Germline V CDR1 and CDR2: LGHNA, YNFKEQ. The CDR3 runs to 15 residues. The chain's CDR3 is CASSQDPGLENIQYF. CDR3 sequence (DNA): TGTGCCAGCAGCCAAGACCCGGGACTGGAAAACATTCAGTACTTC.

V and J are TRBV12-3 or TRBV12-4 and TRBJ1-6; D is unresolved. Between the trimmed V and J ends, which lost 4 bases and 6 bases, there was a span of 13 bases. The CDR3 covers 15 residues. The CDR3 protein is CASSSPQIFNSPLHF. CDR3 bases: TGTGCCAGCAGTTCACCACAGATTTTTAATTCACCCCTCCACTTT.

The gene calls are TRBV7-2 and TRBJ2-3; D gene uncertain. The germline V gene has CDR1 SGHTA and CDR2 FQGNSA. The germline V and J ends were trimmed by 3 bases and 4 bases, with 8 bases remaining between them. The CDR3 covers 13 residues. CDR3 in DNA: TGTGCCAGCAGCTTTACCCCCGCAGATACGCAGTATTTT. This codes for CASSFTPADTQYF.

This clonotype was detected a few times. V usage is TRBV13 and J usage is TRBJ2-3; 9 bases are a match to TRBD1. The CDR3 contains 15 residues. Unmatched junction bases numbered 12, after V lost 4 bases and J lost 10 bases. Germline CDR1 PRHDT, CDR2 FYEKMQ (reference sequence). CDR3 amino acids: CASSSSGTGSLAQYF. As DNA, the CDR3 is TGTGCCAGCAGCTCCTCCGGGACAGGGTCTCTGGCGCAGTATTTT.

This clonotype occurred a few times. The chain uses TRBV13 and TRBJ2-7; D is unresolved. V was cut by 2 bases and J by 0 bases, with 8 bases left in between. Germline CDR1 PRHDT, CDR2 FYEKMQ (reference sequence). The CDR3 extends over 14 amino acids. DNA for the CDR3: TGTGCCAGCAGCTTACGGTCCTTCTCCTACGAGCAGTACTTC. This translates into CASSLRSFSYEQYF.

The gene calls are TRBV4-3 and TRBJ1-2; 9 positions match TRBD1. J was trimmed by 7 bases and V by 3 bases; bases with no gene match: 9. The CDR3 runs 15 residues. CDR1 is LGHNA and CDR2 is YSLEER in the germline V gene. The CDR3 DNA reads TGCGCCAGCAGCCAGGACTACAGGGGGCAGGTTGGCTACACCTTC. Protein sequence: CASSQDYRGQVGYTF.